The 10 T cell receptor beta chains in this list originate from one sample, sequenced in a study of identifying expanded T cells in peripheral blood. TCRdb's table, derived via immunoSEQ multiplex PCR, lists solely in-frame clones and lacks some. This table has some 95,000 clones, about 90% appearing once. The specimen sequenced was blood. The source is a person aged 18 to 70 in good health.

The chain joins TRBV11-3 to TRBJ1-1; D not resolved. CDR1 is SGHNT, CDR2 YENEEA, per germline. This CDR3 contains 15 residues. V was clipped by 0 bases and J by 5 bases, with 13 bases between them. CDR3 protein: CASSLDPARTTEAFF. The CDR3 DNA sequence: TGTGCCAGCAGCTTAGATCCCGCGAGAACAACTGAAGCTTTCTTT.

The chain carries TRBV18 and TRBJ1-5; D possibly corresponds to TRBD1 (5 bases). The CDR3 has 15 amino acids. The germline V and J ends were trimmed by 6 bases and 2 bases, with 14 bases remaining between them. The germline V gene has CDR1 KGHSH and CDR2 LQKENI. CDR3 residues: CASSPGAWGNQPQHF. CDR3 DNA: TGTGCCAGCTCCCCCGGGGCATGGGGCAATCAGCCCCAGCATTTT.

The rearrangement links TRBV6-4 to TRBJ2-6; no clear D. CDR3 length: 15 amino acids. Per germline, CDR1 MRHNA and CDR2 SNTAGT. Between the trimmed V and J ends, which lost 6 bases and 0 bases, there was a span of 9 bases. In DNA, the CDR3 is TGTGCCAGCAGCCCTACCAGCTCTGGGGCCAACGTCCTGACTTTC. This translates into CASSPTSSGANVLTF.

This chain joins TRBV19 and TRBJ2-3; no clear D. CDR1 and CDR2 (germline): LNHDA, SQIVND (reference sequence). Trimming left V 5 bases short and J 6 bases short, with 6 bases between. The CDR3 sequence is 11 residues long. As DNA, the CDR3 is TGTGCCAGTAGTGACCGGGATACGCAGTATTTT. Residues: CASSDRDTQYF.

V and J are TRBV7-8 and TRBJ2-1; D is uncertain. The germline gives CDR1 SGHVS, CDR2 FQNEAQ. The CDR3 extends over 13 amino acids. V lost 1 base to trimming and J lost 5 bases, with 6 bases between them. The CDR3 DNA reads TGTGCCAGCAGCTTAGATCTCCACAATGAGCAGTTCTTC. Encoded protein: CASSLDLHNEQFF.

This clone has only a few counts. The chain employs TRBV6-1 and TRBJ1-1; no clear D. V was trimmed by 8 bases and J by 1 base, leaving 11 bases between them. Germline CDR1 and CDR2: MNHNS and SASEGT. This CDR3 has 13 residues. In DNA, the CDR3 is TGTGCCAGCCAATTTGACGGGAACACTGAAGCTTTCTTT. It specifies CASQFDGNTEAFF.

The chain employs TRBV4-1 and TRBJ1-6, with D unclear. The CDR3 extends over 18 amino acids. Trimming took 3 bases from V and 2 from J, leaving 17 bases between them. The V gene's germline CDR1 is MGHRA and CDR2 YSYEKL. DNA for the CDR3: TGCGCCAGCAGCCATCCTCGCCTCGGAGGACCCTATAATTCACCCCTCCACTTT. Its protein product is CASSHPRLGGPYNSPLHF.

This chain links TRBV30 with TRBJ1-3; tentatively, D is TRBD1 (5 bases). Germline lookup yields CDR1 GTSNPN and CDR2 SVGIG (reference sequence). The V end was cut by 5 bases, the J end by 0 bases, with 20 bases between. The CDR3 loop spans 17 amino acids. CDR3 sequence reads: CAWERWGRTSSGNTIYF. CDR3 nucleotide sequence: TGTGCCTGGGAGCGGTGGGGCAGAACGAGCTCTGGAAACACCATATATTTT.

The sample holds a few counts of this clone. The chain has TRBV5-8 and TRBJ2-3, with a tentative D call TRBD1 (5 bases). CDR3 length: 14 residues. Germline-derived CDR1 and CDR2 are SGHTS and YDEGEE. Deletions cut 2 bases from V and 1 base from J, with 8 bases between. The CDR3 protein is CASSFLQGTDTQYF. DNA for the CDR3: TGTGCCAGCAGCTTTTTACAGGGCACAGATACGCAGTATTTT.

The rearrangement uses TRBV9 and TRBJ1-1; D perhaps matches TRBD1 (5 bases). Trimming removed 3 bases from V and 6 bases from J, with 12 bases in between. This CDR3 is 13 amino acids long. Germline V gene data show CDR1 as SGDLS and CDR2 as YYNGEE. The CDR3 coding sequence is TGTGCCAGCAGCGCGGGGACCGGGGCTGAAGCTTTCTTT. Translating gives CASSAGTGAEAFF.